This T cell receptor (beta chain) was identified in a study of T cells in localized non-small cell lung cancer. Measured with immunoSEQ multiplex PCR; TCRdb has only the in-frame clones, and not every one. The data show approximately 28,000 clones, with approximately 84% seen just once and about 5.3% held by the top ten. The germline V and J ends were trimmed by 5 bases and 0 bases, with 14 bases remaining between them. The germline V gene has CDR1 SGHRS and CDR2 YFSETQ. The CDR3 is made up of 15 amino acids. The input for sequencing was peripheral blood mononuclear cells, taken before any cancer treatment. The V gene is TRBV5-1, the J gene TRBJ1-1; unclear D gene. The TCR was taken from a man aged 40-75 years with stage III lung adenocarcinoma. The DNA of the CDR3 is TGCGCCAGCAGAGCCACACCAAACATGAACACTGAAGCTTTCTTT. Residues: CASRATPNMNTEAFF.